The present T cell receptor beta chain was sequenced within a study of blood T cell repertoires in COVID-19. From germline, CDR1 is SGHTA and CDR2 FQGNSA. The V and J ends lost 8 bases and 0 bases respectively, with 17 bases between them. This CDR3 spans 15 amino acids. Sequencing used immunoSEQ multiplex PCR; TCRdb keeps in-frame clones, though not all of them. The sample lists some 73,000 clones, about 79% occurring once. The chain has TRBV7-2 and TRBJ2-7; a possible D gene is TRBD1 (5 bases). Sequencing was performed on peripheral blood. This TCR came from a woman aged 55-69 years with acute or convalescent COVID-19. CDR3 nucleotide sequence: TGTGCCAGCCTTAAATCGCAGGGAATCTCCTACGAGCAGTACTTC. Translating gives CASLKSQGISYEQYF. The whole variable domain, filled in from reference TRBV7-2 and TRBJ2-7, reads GAGVSQSPSNKVTEKGKDVELRCDPISGHTALYWYRQSLGQGLEFLIYFQGNSAPDKSGLPSDRFSAERTGGSVSTLTIQRTQQEDSAVYLCASLKSQGISYEQYFGPGTRLTVT.